The TCR beta chain under discussion was sequenced for a study of T cell changes during pregnancy in multiple sclerosis. Germline lookup yields CDR1 SGHVS and CDR2 FQNEAQ. The V and J ends lost 0 bases and 2 bases respectively, with 13 bases between them. The CDR3 is made up of 16 amino acids. Clones were sequenced by immunoSEQ multiplex PCR, and TCRdb holds only the in-frame ones, with some missing. Found here are roughly 45,000 clones, about 90% of them singletons; the top ten hold 4.7%. Sequenced material: peripheral blood, taken in the second trimester of pregnancy. The V and J genes are TRBV7-8 and TRBJ2-5, with a tentative D call TRBD2 (5 bases). This clonotype was sampled from a female donor in good health, enrolled as a control in a pregnancy study. CDR3 DNA: TGTGCCAGCAGCTTAGCGGGGAGCGGAAATCAAGAGACCCAGTACTTC. Residues: CASSLAGSGNQETQYF.